This TCR beta chain was observed in a study of blood T cells in healthy people across ages. A minimum of 5 micrograms of total RNA was extracted per sample. General study results and limits: Diversity figures derived from one million T cells were judged to underestimate the true value.

A second PCR, run for about 7 to 11 cycles, used a sample-barcoded 5' primer plus a J-beta primer mix. Each TCR beta cDNA got a 12-nucleotide random molecular identifier. A minimum of 2.5 million CDR3-containing paired-end reads was obtained for each sample. MiXCR, applied by TCRdb to the 5' RACE reads, yields one record per CDR3 protein. The top ten clones hold 3% to 4.5% of a sample with 550,000 to 800,000 distinct CDR3 sequences, approximately 21% of them seen once. This clonotype was seen a handful of times. Antigen unknown. Relative to the germline gene, one junction end is altered; a read error may explain this. Looked up from germline, CDR1 is SGHRS and CDR2 is YFSETQ. This CDR3 region has 13 residues.

Sample: blood. V gene TRBV5-1 combines with J gene TRBJ1-1; 7 bases map to TRBD1. The TCR comes from a man between 65 and 79 years old in good health. The CDR3 DNA reads as TGCGCCAACAGCGGGCAACAGGGGACTGAAGCTTTCTTT. This sequence encodes CANSGQQGTEAFF.